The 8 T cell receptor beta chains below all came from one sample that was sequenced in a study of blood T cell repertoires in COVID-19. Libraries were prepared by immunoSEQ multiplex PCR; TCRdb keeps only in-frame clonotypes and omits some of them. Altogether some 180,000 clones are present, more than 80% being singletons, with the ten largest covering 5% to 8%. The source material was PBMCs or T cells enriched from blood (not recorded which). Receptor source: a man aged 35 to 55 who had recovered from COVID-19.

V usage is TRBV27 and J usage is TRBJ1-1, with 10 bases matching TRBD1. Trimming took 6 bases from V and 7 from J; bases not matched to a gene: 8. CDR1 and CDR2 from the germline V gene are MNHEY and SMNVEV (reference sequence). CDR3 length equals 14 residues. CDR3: CASSYGQGVFEAFF. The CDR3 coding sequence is TGTGCCAGCAGCTACGGACAGGGGGTATTTGAAGCTTTCTTT.

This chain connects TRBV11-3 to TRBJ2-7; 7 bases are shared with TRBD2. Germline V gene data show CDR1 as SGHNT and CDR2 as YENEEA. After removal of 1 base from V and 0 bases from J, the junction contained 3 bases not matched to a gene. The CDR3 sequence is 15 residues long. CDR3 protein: CASSLGGGISYEQYF. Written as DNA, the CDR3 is TGTGCCAGCAGCTTAGGCGGGGGTATCTCCTACGAGCAGTACTTC. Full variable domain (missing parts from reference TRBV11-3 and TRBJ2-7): EAGVVQSPRYKIIEKKQPVAFWCNPISGHNTLYWYLQNLGQGPELLIRYENEEAVDDSQLPKDRFSAERLKGVDSTLKIQPAELGDSAVYLCASSLGGGISYEQYFGPGTRLTVT.

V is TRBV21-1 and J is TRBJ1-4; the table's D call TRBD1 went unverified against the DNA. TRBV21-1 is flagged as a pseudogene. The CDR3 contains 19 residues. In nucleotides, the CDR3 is TGTGCCAGCAGCCCACCCCAGACAGGCAATCCCCCAACTAATGAAAAACTGTTTTTT. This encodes CASSPPQTGNPPTNEKLFF.

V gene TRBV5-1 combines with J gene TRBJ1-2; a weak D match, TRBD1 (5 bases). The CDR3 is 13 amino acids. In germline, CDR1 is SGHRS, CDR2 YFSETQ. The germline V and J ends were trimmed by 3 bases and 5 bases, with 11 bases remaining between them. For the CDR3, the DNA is TGCGCCAGCAGCTCCGACAGCAATTATGGCTACACCTTC. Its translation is CASSSDSNYGYTF. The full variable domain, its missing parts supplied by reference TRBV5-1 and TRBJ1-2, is KAGVTQTPRYLIKTRGQQVTLSCSPISGHRSVSWYQQTPGQGLQFLFEYFSETQRNKGNFPGRFSGRQFSNSRSEMNVSTLELGDSALYLCASSSDSNYGYTFGSGTRLTVV.

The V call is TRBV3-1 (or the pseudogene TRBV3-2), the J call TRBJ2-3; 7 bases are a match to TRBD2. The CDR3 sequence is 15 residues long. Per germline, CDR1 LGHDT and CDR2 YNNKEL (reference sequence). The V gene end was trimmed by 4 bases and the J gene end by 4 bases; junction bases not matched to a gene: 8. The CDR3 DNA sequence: TGTGCCAGCAGCCTGTCTTGGGCGGGGGCAGATACGCAGTATTTT. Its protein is CASSLSWAGADTQYF.

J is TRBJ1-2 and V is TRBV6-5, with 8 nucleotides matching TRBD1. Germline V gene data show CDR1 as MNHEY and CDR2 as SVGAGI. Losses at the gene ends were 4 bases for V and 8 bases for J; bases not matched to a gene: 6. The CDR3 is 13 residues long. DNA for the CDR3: TGTGCCAGCAGTTTCCAGGGGGCCAGGGGCTACACCTTC. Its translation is CASSFQGARGYTF.

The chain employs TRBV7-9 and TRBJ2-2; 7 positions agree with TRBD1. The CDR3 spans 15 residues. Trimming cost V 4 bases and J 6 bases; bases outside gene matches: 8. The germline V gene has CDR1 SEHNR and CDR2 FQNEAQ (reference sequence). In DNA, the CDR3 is TGTGCCAGCAGCTACCTGGACAGGAGTGCCGGGGAGCTGTTTTTT. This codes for CASSYLDRSAGELFF.

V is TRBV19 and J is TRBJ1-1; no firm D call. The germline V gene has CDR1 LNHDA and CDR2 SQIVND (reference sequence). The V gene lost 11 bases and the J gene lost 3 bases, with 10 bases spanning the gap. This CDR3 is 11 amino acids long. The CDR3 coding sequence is TGTGCCTCATCGCAGTACACTGAAGCTTTCTTT. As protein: CASSQYTEAFF. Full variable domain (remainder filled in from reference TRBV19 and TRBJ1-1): DGGITQSPKYLFRKEGQNVTLSCEQNLNHDAMYWYRQDPGQGLRLIYYSQIVNDFQKGDIAEGYSVSREKKESFPLTVTSAQKNPTAFYLCASSQYTEAFFGQGTRLTVV.